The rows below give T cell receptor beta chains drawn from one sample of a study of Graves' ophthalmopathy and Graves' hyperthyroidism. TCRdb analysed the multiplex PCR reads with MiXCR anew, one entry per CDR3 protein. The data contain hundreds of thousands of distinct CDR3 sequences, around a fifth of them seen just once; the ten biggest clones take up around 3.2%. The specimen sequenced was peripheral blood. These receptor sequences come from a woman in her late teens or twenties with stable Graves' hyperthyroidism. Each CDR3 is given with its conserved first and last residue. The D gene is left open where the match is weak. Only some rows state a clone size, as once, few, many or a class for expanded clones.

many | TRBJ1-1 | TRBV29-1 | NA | TGCAGCGTCGCAGGGACGATCACTGAAGCTTTCTTT | CSVAGTITEAFF
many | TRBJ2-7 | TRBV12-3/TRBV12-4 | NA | TGTGCCAGCAGTTTAGGGGGCGCTAGCGAGAGCTCCTACGAGCAGTACTTC | CASSLGGASESSYEQYF
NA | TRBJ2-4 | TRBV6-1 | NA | TGTGCCAGCAGTGAAGAAGATGGAGGAGCCAAAAACATTAAGTACTTC | CASSEEDGGAKNIKYF
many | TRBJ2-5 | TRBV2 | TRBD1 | TGTGCCAGCAGTCGGGACAGGGTCCAAGAGACCCAGTACTTC | CASSRDRVQETQYF
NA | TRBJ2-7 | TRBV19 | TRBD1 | TGTGTCAGGAGTATGCCCGGGACAGCCTACGAGCAGTACTTC | CVRSMPGTAYEQYF
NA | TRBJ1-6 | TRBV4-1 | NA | TGCGCCAGCAGCCAAGGATTGTGGCCCCTCCACTTT | CASSQGLWPLHF
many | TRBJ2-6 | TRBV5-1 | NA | TGCGCCAGCAGCAACGGGGGCACTGGGGCCAACGTCCTGACTTTC | CASSNGGTGANVLTF
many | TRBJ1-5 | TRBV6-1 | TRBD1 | TGTGCCAGCAGCAGGGACAGGGACCAGCCCCAGCATTTT | CASSRDRDQPQHF
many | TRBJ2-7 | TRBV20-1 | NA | TGCAGTGCTAGGCTGCGGACCGTCTCCTACGAGCAGTACTTC | CSARLRTVSYEQYF
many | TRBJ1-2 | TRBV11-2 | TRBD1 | TGTGCCAGCAGCCGGAGGGGACAGGGGGTAAATGGCTACACCTTC | CASSRRGQGVNGYTF
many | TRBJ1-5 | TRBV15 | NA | TGTGCCACCAGCAGCACCAATCAGCCCCAGCATTTT | CATSSTNQPQHF
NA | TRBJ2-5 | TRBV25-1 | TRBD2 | TGTGCCAGCAGTGGGGCGGGAGAAGAGACCCAGTACTTC | CASSGAGEETQYF
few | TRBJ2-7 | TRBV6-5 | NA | TGTGCCAGCAGTTACAGCGGAAAAGCCTACGAGCAGTACTTC | CASSYSGKAYEQYF
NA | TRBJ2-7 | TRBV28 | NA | TGTGCCAGCACCTCCATTCCGACTACCTCCTACGAGCAGTACTTC | CASTSIPTTSYEQYF
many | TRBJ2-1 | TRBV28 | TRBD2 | TGTGCCAGCAGTTTATTGGGCGGGCTAGCGGGCGAAAATGAGCAGTTCTTC | CASSLLGGLAGENEQFF
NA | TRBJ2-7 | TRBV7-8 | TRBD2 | TGTGCCAGCAGCCGACTAGCAGAGTACGAGCAGTACTTC | CASSRLAEYEQYF
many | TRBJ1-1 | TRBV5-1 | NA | TGCGCCAGCAGCTTGCCTCAGAGGGAAAGAAAGGTGACTGAAGCTTTCTTT | CASSLPQRERKVTEAFF
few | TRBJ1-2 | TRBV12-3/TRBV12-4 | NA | TGTGCCAGCGGAAACAGGCTTTGGGATGGCTACACCTTC | CASGNRLWDGYTF
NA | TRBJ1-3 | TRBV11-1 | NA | TGTGCCAGCAGCTTTAGTGCTCGAGGCATTGCGGTCGGAAACACCATATATTTT | CASSFSARGIAVGNTIYF
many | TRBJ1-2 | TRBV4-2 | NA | TGTGCCAGCAGCCAAGCCCTCTATGGCTACACCTTC | CASSQALYGYTF
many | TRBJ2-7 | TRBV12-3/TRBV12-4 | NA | TGTGCCAGCAGTACGGACTACAGCTCCTACGAGCAGTACTTC | CASSTDYSSYEQYF
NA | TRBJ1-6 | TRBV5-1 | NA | TGCGCCAGCAGCTTGAGGACCCCCGGGGGGAACTATAATTCACCCCTCCACTTT | CASSLRTPGGNYNSPLHF
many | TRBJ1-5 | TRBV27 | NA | TGTGCCAGCAGTTTTACAGGGAACGGCTGGCAGCCCCAGCATTTT | CASSFTGNGWQPQHF
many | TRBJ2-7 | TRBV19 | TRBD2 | TGTGCCAGTAGTATTGGACTAGCGGGCTACGAGCAGTACTTC | CASSIGLAGYEQYF
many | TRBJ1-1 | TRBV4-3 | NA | TGCGCCAGCAGCCAAGATCCGAGGAGCCCTGAAGCTTTCTTT | CASSQDPRSPEAFF
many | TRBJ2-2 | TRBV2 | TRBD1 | TGTGCCAGCGCAGATGTAGGGACAGGGGCTATTTACACCGGGGAGCTGTTTTTT | CASADVGTGAIYTGELFF
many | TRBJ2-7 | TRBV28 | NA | TGTGCCAGCCAGGGGCTAGCCTACGAGCAGTACTTC | CASQGLAYEQYF
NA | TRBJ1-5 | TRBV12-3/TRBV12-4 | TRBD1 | TGTGCCAGCAGTTACGGGACAGGGGATCAGCCCCAGCATTTT | CASSYGTGDQPQHF
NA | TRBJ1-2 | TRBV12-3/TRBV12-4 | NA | TGTGCCAGCACCCAGGGACGGAATAACTATGGCTACACCTTC | CASTQGRNNYGYTF
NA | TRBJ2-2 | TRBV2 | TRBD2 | TGTGCCAGCAGGACTGGGACTAGCGGGAGCAGGGAGCTGTTTTTT | CASRTGTSGSRELFF
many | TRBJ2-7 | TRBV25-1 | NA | TGTGCCAGCAGTTCGACAGTCACCTACGAGCAGTACTTC | CASSSTVTYEQYF